Detailed here is one T cell receptor beta chain. The antigen is not known. MiXCR, applied by TCRdb to the reads, yields one record per CDR3 protein. The table has around 630,000 distinct CDR3 sequences, around 24% seen once; the top ten hold 7% to 9%. The data derive from a study of T cell repertoires in cytomegalovirus infection. In the study overall: Public TCR beta signature analysis indicated the presence of both CMV infection and matching HLA type.

Study results and limitations: HLA-C-restricted CMV clonotypes gave the most frequent clonotype in two of eight donors. CMV carriers with the relevant HLA were identified by cumulative public TCR beta family frequency.

V trimming: 7 bases; J trimming: 4 bases; junction bases outside the gene matches: 9. Germline values: CDR1 DFQATT, CDR2 SNEGSKA (reference sequence). The CDR3 runs 13 residues. The sequenced sample consisted of CD8+ T cells from PBMCs. This receptor was obtained from a human donor in good health (CMV status not recorded). Some clones in this sample may be carry-over from other donors' samples. The rearrangement uses TRBV20-1 and TRBJ1-2, with 7 bases that match TRBD1. As DNA, the CDR3 is TGCAGTGGACGTGGAGGGGGCAGCTATGGCTACACCTTC. Its translation: CSGRGGGSYGYTF.